This TCR beta chain was found in a study of CD8+ T cells in alopecia areata. On the study more broadly: Tofacitinib dosing lasted 6 to 18 months, which was then followed by 6 months off drug. Study results and caveats: Resident alphabeta T cells of normal skin are also sequenced in scalp samples.

Following extraction, RNA underwent reverse transcription to cDNA, which served as the sequencing template. The method was immunoSEQ multiplex PCR; TCRdb's version includes in-frame clones alone and lacks a portion of them. This sample has fewer than 200,000 clones, with 50% to 75% found just once. Specified treatment: oral pan-JAK inhibitor, 5-10 mg twice daily. Comments on this clone: The antigen remains undetermined.

The junction had 7 bases not matched to a gene; V was cut back by 8 bases and J by 5 bases. The germline V gene encodes CDR1 SNHLY and CDR2 FYNNEI. CDR3 length: 13 amino acids. The source is a human donor with alopecia areata. Here the sequenced sample was CD4+ T cells sorted from blood, taken between weeks 55 and 65, from a patient treated with tofacitinib. The chain joins TRBV2 to TRBJ1-2; 8 nucleotides agree with TRBD1. The CDR3 DNA follows: TGTGCCAGCGGACAGGGAGGGGCATATGGCTACACCTTC. This gives the protein CASGQGGAYGYTF.